This note documents a single TCR beta chain sequence. Original handling: The assay estimated nucleated cells by amplifying reference gene primers. Method: immunoSEQ multiplex PCR; TCRdb's copy keeps in-frame clones and lacks some. Clone size and V and J calls were adopted from that table, with D and trimming inferred from the DNA. The sample has approximately 42,000 clones, roughly 73% seen once; the top ten hold around 64%. The data were taken from a study of blood T cell repertoires in COVID-19. Study at large: From the United States, Italy and Spain came samples of acute and convalescent COVID-19. T cells, B-cell-depleted T cells, or PBMCs provided the cDNA or gDNA that served as material.

The germline CDR1 and CDR2 sequences are SGHVS and FQNEAQ. This CDR3 has 15 residues. V shed 5 bases and J shed 1 base, with 11 bases lying between them. Material for sequencing was peripheral blood. The clonotype was recovered from a man older than 75 with acute or convalescent COVID-19. V gene TRBV7-8 combines with J gene TRBJ2-2; D possibly corresponds to TRBD1 (6 bases). CDR3 sequence reads: CASSTLTGNTGELFF. CDR3 DNA sequence: TGTGCCAGCAGCACTTTGACAGGGAACACCGGGGAGCTGTTTTTT.